The source of this TCR beta chain is a study of early stage breast cancer tumors. Overall study: About eight ER+/PR+/HER2- tumors were invasive ductal; a few were invasive lobular. Study results and limitations: Unsorted bulk genomic DNA sequencing lacked pairing and functional marker data.

In regard to this clone: The antigen is not known.

TCRdb keeps only in-frame clones here, not all; method: immunoSEQ multiplex PCR. The repertoire has about 28,000 clones, 60% to 80% of them found once; the top ten carry approximately 5%. This CDR3 contains 18 residues. Germline-derived CDR1 and CDR2 are SGHTA and FQGNSA. V dropped 2 bases and J dropped 2; count of bases not matched to a gene: 11. Sequenced sample: blood. The receptor was isolated from a person in their 40s with breast cancer. The gene calls are TRBV7-2 and TRBJ2-2, with 7 bases lining up with TRBD1. CDR3 bases: TGTGCCAGCAGCTTATCCCGACAGGGAACCCCTAACACCGGGGAGCTGTTTTTT. Residues: CASSLSRQGTPNTGELFF.